Reported below is one TCR beta chain. The data were taken from a study of blood T cell repertoires in COVID-19. Study-wide background: Spain, Italy and the United States supplied samples that represented acute and convalescent COVID-19. PBMCs, B-cell-depleted T cells, or T cells were the source of the cDNA or gDNA that made up the material.

Donors in Cohort 3 who had recovered were those with two negative PCRs, healthcare professional clearance, or resolution of their symptoms. The protocol was immunoSEQ multiplex PCR, while the TCRdb copy is restricted to in-frame clones and leaves out a portion. The sample has 110,000 to 150,000 clones, approximately 80% seen once. V dropped 3 bases and J dropped 5; count of bases not matched to a gene: 3. Germline values: CDR1 MDHEN, CDR2 SYDVKM. The CDR3 contains 13 residues. J is TRBJ2-5 and V is TRBV28; 7 nucleotides line up with TRBD2. What was sequenced was PBMCs or T cells enriched from blood (not recorded which). This clonotype originated in a woman between 45 and 65 years old who had recovered from COVID-19. The CDR3 DNA follows: TGTGCCAGCAGTTTCGGGGGGAGGGAGACCCAGTACTTC. This codes for CASSFGGRETQYF.